This T cell receptor beta chain originates from a study of cytomegalovirus exposure and HLA in healthy donors. Regarding the study as a whole: The authors considered a cluster of highly shared sequence variants likely to be a sequencing artifact.

It was with 60 Vbeta and 13 Jbeta primers that the PCR ran. Using immunoSEQ multiplex PCR, the repertoire was profiled, and TCRdb retains in-frame clones only, with some absent. Among about 160,000 clones, nearly 80% were seen once, and the ten largest hold approximately 0.89%. As regards this clone: No antigen is known for it.

Sequenced material: PBMCs. The clonotype was recovered from a woman aged 50 to 65 in good health and CMV-seropositive.

The CDR3 sequence is CASSLRSWDTPYEQYF. Here the CDR3 DNA reads TGCGCCAGCAGCCTCAGAAGTTGGGACACTCCCTACGAGCAGTACTTC. The chain carries TRBV4-3 and TRBJ2-7, with TRBD1 as a possible D gene (6 bases). V was trimmed by 4 bases and J by 2 bases, leaving 18 bases between them. This CDR3 contains 16 residues. Germline V gives CDR1 LGHNA, CDR2 YSLEER.